The 13 T cell receptor beta chains below were found in one sample sequenced in a study of vaccination effects on CD4 cells after COVID-19 (dated by TCRdb to the early 2020s). The antigens of these receptors remain unknown. The ViraFEST assay stimulated PBMC with viral peptide pools and then used TCR sequencing to identify antigen-specific CD4+ T cell clonotypes by expansion. After about 9 days of culture, CD4+ T cells were isolated with the EasySep CD4+ T cell isolation kit. Each participant got two doses of an mRNA SARS-CoV-2 vaccine, either BNT162b2 or mRNA-1273. Library method: the immunoSEQ multiplex PCR assay. Imported from immuneACCESS, the table was reduced by TCRdb to in-frame sequences with V and J called. These copies leave out some clones; in studies compared against another copy, an unresolved V gene accounts for under half, and the cause of the remainder is not known. In this sample the table shows roughly 71,000 clones, approximately 82% of which occur a single time. The top ten clonotypes cover 1% to 1.5% of the sample.

Sequencing was performed on CD4+ T cells from PBMCs cultured with HCoV-229E spike peptides, taken after COVID-19 vaccination. What the cell subset or site label conveys for this sample: HCoV-229E spike overlapping peptide pool stimulation. The origin of the receptors is a human donor who received a COVID-19 vaccine.

The genes are TRBV7-8 and TRBJ2-1; maybe TRBD2 (5 bases). The V end was cut by 0 bases, the J end by 5 bases, with 5 bases between. CDR3 length: 13 residues. Germline CDR1 SGHVS, CDR2 FQNEAQ. Written as DNA, the CDR3 is TGTGCCAGCAGCTTAGCCGGGAACAATGAGCAGTTCTTC. It codes for CASSLAGNNEQFF.

This clone showed up just once. CDR3 residues: CASSITKSSYNEQFF. The CDR3, as DNA: TGTGCCAGCAGCATTACAAAGAGCTCCTACAATGAGCAGTTCTTC. The chain combines TRBV7-2 with TRBJ2-1; D unclear. The CDR3 spans 15 residues. Between the trimmed V and J ends, which lost 5 bases and 0 bases, there was a span of 11 bases. CDR1 is SGHTA, CDR2 FQGNSA, per germline.

The CDR3, as DNA: TGTGCCAGCAGCTTATCCCAGGACAAACCCCAGTACTTC. Protein sequence: CASSLSQDKPQYF. The gene calls are TRBV7-9 and TRBJ2-5; D is possibly TRBD1 (5 bases). Trimming removed 2 bases at V and 9 bases at J, with 13 bases between. There are 13 residues in the CDR3. The V gene's germline CDR1 is SEHNR and CDR2 FQNEAQ (reference sequence).

This clone was picked up a small number of times. V and J are TRBV4-3 and TRBJ1-1; perhaps TRBD1 as D (5 bases). CDR3 length: 13 amino acids. Per the germline V gene, CDR1 is LGHNA and CDR2 is YSLEER. The V and J ends lost 3 bases and 1 base respectively, with 6 bases between them. The CDR3 region is CASSHGQNTEAFF. CDR3 DNA sequence: TGCGCCAGCAGCCACGGACAGAACACTGAAGCTTTCTTT.

A single count supports this clone. The rearrangement uses TRBV5-1 and TRBJ1-2; maybe TRBD1 (5 bases). From germline, CDR1 is SGHRS and CDR2 YFSETQ. The germline V and J ends were trimmed by 1 base and 4 bases, with 11 bases remaining between them. The CDR3 contains 14 residues. CDR3 nucleotide sequence: TGCGCCAGCAGCTTGAGTCAGGGCGGCTATGGCTACACCTTC. Translation: CASSLSQGGYGYTF.

The chain has TRBV4-3 and TRBJ2-1; D not resolved. The ends were cut back, 3 bases at V and 3 bases at J, with 18 bases in the middle. The CDR3 extends over 17 amino acids. Per germline, CDR1 LGHNA and CDR2 YSLEER. CDR3 sequence reads: CASSHRLPVTHYNEQFF. Here the CDR3 DNA reads TGCGCCAGCAGCCATCGCTTACCCGTTACCCACTACAATGAGCAGTTCTTC.

The chain joins TRBV18 to TRBJ1-1; D possibly corresponds to TRBD1 (5 bases). Trimming pared 0 bases from V and 5 bases from J, leaving 7 bases between. CDR1 and CDR2 (germline): KGHSH, LQKENI. This CDR3 spans 13 amino acids. DNA of the CDR3: TGTGCCAGCTCACCACCTTGGGGGACTGAAGCTTTCTTT. It yields the protein CASSPPWGTEAFF.

This chain joins TRBV6-5 and TRBJ1-5; a possible D gene is TRBD1 (5 bases). The CDR3 contains 12 residues. Trimming took off 6 bases at V and 3 bases at J, with 6 bases between the two ends. Per germline, CDR1 MNHEY and CDR2 SVGAGI. CDR3 protein: CASRGTNQPQHF. In DNA, the CDR3 is TGTGCCAGCAGGGGGACCAATCAGCCCCAGCATTTT.

By its share, this clone is medium-sized. The chain is built from TRBV3-1 (or the pseudogene TRBV3-2) and TRBJ1-1, with D maybe TRBD1 (6 bases). CDR1 and CDR2 from the germline V gene are LGHDT and YNNKEL (reference sequence). The CDR3 covers 14 residues. V was pared by 3 bases and J by 1 base, with 9 bases between. The CDR3 DNA reads as TGTGCCAGCAGCCACGACAGGAGGAACACTGAAGCTTTCTTT. This translates into CASSHDRRNTEAFF.

The J gene is TRBJ1-5, the V gene TRBV27, with unresolved D. Trimming cost V 4 bases and J 5 bases, with 9 bases left between them. CDR3 length equals 13 residues. Germline CDR1 MNHEY, CDR2 SMNVEV (reference sequence). The CDR3 DNA is TGTGCCAGCAGTTACCGGCCCGATCAGCCCCAGCATTTT. Translating gives CASSYRPDQPQHF.

This chain connects TRBV18 to TRBJ2-2; the D is unclear. Germline V gene data show CDR1 as KGHSH and CDR2 as LQKENI. The CDR3 is 17 residues long. Trimming stripped 5 bases from V and 0 bases from J, with 16 bases between. The CDR3 sequence is CASSLTHLGPNTGELFF. In DNA form, the CDR3 reads TGTGCCAGCTCATTGACACACCTGGGCCCGAACACCGGGGAGCTGTTTTTT.

The chain carries TRBV20-1 and TRBJ1-4; 8 nucleotides line up with TRBD1. CDR3 length: 15 residues. Germline CDR1 DFQATT, CDR2 SNEGSKA (reference sequence). V was pared by 3 bases and J by 6 bases, with 9 bases of the junction left unmatched. The CDR3 reads CSASSRGQLDEKLFF. CDR3 DNA sequence: TGCAGTGCTAGTTCCAGGGGGCAGTTAGATGAAAAACTGTTTTTT.

The chain recombines TRBV28 with TRBJ2-1; D possibly uses TRBD1 or TRBD2 (5 bases each). V was shortened by 8 bases and J by 0 bases, with 14 bases between the two germline ends. The CDR3 length is 15 residues. Germline V gene sequence: CDR1 MDHEN, CDR2 SYDVKM. The CDR3 sequence: CASHYGASSYNEQFF. The CDR3 DNA follows: TGTGCCAGCCACTACGGGGCTAGCTCCTACAATGAGCAGTTCTTC. The full variable domain, with the rest looked up from reference TRBV28 and TRBJ2-1, is DVKVTQSSRYLVKRTGEKVFLECVQDMDHENMFWYRQDPGLGLRLIYFSYDVKMKEKGDIPEGYSVSREKKERFSLILESASTNQTSMYLCASHYGASSYNEQFFGPGTRLTVL.